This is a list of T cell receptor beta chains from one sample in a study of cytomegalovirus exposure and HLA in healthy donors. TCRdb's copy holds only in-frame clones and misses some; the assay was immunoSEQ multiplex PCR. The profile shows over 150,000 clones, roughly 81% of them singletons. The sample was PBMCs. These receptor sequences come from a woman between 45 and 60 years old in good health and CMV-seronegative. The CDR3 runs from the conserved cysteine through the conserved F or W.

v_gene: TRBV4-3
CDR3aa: CASSQDFRARGEQFF

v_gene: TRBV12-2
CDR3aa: CASRLRKGPQGTEAFF

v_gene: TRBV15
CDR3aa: CATSREVGTSGRAGYNEQFF

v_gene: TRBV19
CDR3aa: CASSTYQDTGGYTF

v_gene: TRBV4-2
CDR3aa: CASSQGYSTGGFYNEQFF

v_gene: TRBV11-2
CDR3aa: CASMHESSYNEQFF

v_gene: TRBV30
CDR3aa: CAWSVRAGDETQYF

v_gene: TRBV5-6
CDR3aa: CASHLGLTEAFF

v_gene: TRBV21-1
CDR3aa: CASSLGGAPREQYF

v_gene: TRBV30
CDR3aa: CACPREGVGNEQFF

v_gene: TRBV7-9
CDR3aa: CSSSPKGGLTDTQYF

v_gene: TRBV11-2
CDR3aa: CASWEGGLGNTIYF

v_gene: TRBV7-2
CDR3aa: CASSPTRFNEQYF

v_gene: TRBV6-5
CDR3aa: CASSYSRKQDGYTF

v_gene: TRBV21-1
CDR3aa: CVLPDKQSSGGNQPQHF

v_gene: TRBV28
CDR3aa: CASRSGNTEAFF

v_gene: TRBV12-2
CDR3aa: CASREEGTSSGRTSYEQYF

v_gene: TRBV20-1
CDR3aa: CSGSWRETQYF

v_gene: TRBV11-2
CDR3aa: CASSFRGGFISYNEQFF

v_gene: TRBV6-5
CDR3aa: CASSLAGAKDEQFF

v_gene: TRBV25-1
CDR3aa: CASTPGGTDNTGELFF

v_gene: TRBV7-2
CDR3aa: CASSTGASGTNEQFF

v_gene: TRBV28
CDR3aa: CASRYSIGTANTEAFF

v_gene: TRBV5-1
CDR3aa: CASSLGGKTGELFF

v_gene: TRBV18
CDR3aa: CASSPPVRPGLAGEGYNEQFF

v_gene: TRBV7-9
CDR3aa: CASSLGAGTNYGYTF

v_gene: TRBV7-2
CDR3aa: CASSLASLNTGELFF

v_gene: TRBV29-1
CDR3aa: CSASGSTRRDEQFF

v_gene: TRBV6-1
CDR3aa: CASSSRGNGNTIYF

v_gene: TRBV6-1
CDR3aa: CASSLQENTEAFF